Shown below are 28 T cell receptor beta chains from a single sample sequenced in a study of T cell changes during pregnancy in multiple sclerosis. Using immunoSEQ multiplex PCR, the repertoire was profiled, and TCRdb retains in-frame clones only, with some absent. Altogether approximately 130,000 clones are present, 95% to 98% being singletons, with the ten largest covering 0.4% to 0.5%. The starting material was peripheral blood, obtained after pregnancy. The receptors derive from a female donor with multiple sclerosis, enrolled in a pregnancy study.

This chain uses TRBV18 with TRBJ1-1; tentatively, D is TRBD1 (5 bases). V lost 3 bases, J lost 5 bases, and 7 bases lay in between. This CDR3 has 12 residues. The V gene's germline CDR1 is KGHSH and CDR2 LQKENI. Here the CDR3 DNA reads TGTGCCAGCTCACCCTCAGGGACTGAAGCTTTCTTT. This encodes CASSPSGTEAFF. The full variable domain, in which reference TRBV18 and TRBJ1-1 provide the parts outside the CDR3, is NAGVMQNPRHLVRRRGQEARLRCSPMKGHSHVYWYRQLPEEGLKFMVYLQKENIIDESGMPKERFSAEFPKEGPSILRIQQVVRGDSAAYFCASSPSGTEAFFGQGTRLTVV.

The rearrangement links TRBV10-3 to TRBJ2-5, with 8 nucleotides matching TRBD1. This CDR3 has 15 residues. Germline trimming cut 3 bases from V and 5 bases from J; bases unmatched to any gene: 8. CDR1 ENHRY and CDR2 SYGVKD come from the germline V gene. CDR3 bases: TGTGCCATCAGTGACGGTACAGGGGGGTGGGAGACCCAGTACTTC. This gives the protein CAISDGTGGWETQYF.

This sequence joins TRBV27 and TRBJ2-5; 9 bases are a match to TRBD1. CDR1 is MNHEY, CDR2 SMNVEV, per germline (reference sequence). The V segment lost 2 bases and the J segment 5 bases; nucleotides outside the gene matches: 6. The CDR3 loop spans 15 amino acids. The CDR3 sequence: CASSLGTGIYETQYF. The CDR3 region has the DNA TGTGCCAGCAGTTTAGGGACAGGGATCTATGAGACCCAGTACTTC.

The gene calls are TRBV4-1 and TRBJ2-5; maybe TRBD2 (5 bases). CDR3 length equals 14 residues. V lost 1 base to trimming and J lost 5 bases, with 11 bases between them. Germline V gene data show CDR1 as MGHRA and CDR2 as YSYEKL. The CDR3 DNA reads as TGCGCCAGCAGCCAAGCCGGACTTGCGGAGACCCAGTACTTC. Its translation: CASSQAGLAETQYF.

For the CDR3, the DNA is TGCAGCGTCCTCGAGGTCTACGAGCAGTACTTC. It specifies CSVLEVYEQYF. The chain carries TRBV29-1 and TRBJ2-7; D is ambiguous. Germline assignment: CDR1 SQVTM and CDR2 ANQGSEA. The CDR3 loop spans 11 amino acids. The V gene lost 6 bases and the J gene lost 3 bases, with 9 bases spanning the gap.

The rearrangement uses TRBV7-9 and TRBJ1-1, with D tentatively TRBD1 (6 bases). CDR1 is SEHNR and CDR2 is FQNEAQ in the germline V gene (reference sequence). This CDR3 region has 16 residues. The V end was cut by 1 base, the J end by 7 bases, with 19 bases between. The CDR3 nucleotides are TGTGCCAGCAGCTTAGTTATAGCGCGGACAGTCCTTGAAGCTTTCTTT. Translated: CASSLVIARTVLEAFF.

This rearrangement joins TRBV7-2 to TRBJ1-2, with 7 positions matching TRBD1. The junction had 5 bases not matched to a gene; V was cut back by 2 bases and J by 5 bases. The germline V gene encodes CDR1 SGHTA and CDR2 FQGNSA. The CDR3 totals 14 residues. The CDR3 here is CASSLLRGRYGYTF. The CDR3 DNA reads TGTGCCAGCAGCTTACTGAGGGGGCGGTATGGCTACACCTTC.

This sequence joins TRBV9 and TRBJ1-1; D is undetermined. Germline V CDR1 and CDR2: SGDLS, YYNGEE. This CDR3 has 13 amino acids. Trimming removed 3 bases at V and 8 bases at J, with 14 bases between. In DNA form, the CDR3 reads TGTGCCAGCAGCGCCGGGGTGAGGTCGGAAGCTTTCTTT. Its protein product is CASSAGVRSEAFF.

The rearrangement joins TRBV7-3 to TRBJ2-7; D is possibly TRBD1 (5 bases). Between the trimmed V and J ends, which lost 5 bases and 6 bases, there was a span of 11 bases. The CDR3 spans 12 residues. Germline V gene data show CDR1 as SGHTA and CDR2 as FQGTGA. CDR3 sequence (DNA): TGTGCCAGCAGCCCAAATACAGGCGAGCAGTACTTC. It encodes CASSPNTGEQYF.

V usage is TRBV7-2 and J usage is TRBJ1-1; 7 bases match TRBD1. The CDR3 extends over 15 amino acids. Germline CDR1 SGHTA, CDR2 FQGNSA. With 5 bases clipped from V and 0 bases from J, the junction kept 6 bases outside the gene matches. This CDR3 is CASSPHRGMNTEAFF. The DNA for the CDR3 is TGTGCCAGCAGCCCCCACAGGGGAATGAACACTGAAGCTTTCTTT.

The chain combines TRBV6-4 with TRBJ2-1; perhaps TRBD2 as D (5 bases). The CDR3 runs to 13 residues. Germline CDR1 MRHNA, CDR2 SNTAGT. V was shortened by 4 bases and J by 8 bases, with 12 bases between the two germline ends. The CDR3 sequence is CASSARLSHEQFF. CDR3 nucleotides: TGTGCCAGCAGTGCCCGACTATCCCATGAGCAGTTCTTC.

J is TRBJ1-5 and V is TRBV11-2; possibly TRBD1 for D (5 bases). From germline, CDR1 is SGHAT and CDR2 FQNNGV. V was pared by 1 base and J by 7 bases, with 14 bases between. The CDR3 contains 15 residues. Here the CDR3 DNA reads TGTGCCAGCAGCTTAGGGGGCCGTATGGGCCAGCCCCAGCATTTT. Its translation is CASSLGGRMGQPQHF.

The chain joins TRBV2 to TRBJ2-6, with 7 bases fitting TRBD1. Germline loops: CDR1 SNHLY, CDR2 FYNNEI. Germline trimming cut 6 bases from V and 0 bases from J; bases unmatched to any gene: 2. The CDR3 length is 15 residues. CDR3 region: CASRDRPSGANVLTF. The CDR3 region has the DNA TGTGCCAGCAGGGACAGGCCCTCTGGGGCCAACGTCCTGACTTTC.

The chain uses TRBV10-3 and TRBJ1-1; D might be TRBD1 (6 bases). Germline lookup yields CDR1 ENHRY and CDR2 SYGVKD. This CDR3 spans 12 amino acids. Trimming pared 10 bases from V and 3 bases from J, leaving 12 bases between. The CDR3 DNA follows: TGTGCCACAGGCTCAGGGGACACTGAAGCTTTCTTT. Encoded protein: CATGSGDTEAFF.

The chain employs TRBV29-1 and TRBJ2-2; TRBD2 matches 10 bases. The V segment lost 6 bases and the J segment 6 bases; nucleotides outside the gene matches: 7. This CDR3 has 14 residues. CDR1 is SQVTM, CDR2 ANQGSEA, per germline. The CDR3 bases are TGCAGCGTCCGAGCGGGAGGGCCCGCCGGGGAGCTGTTTTTT. It translates to CSVRAGGPAGELFF.

The CDR3 sequence: CASSLSAGNEQYF. CDR3 nucleotide sequence: TGCGCCAGCAGCTTGTCGGCAGGGAACGAGCAGTACTTC. V usage is TRBV5-1 and J usage is TRBJ2-7; possibly TRBD1 for D (5 bases). The CDR3 spans 13 residues. Trimming took off 1 base at V and 5 bases at J, with 10 bases between the two ends. The V gene's germline CDR1 is SGHRS and CDR2 YFSETQ.

This clone was seen a handful of times. The CDR3, as DNA: TGTGCCAGCAGCTTCGGCAGGGGGGACTACGAGCAGTACTTC. It specifies CASSFGRGDYEQYF. This chain uses TRBV7-3 with TRBJ2-7; TRBD1 is a possible D gene (7 bases). V lost 3 bases and J 3 bases, leaving 12 bases between the germline ends. Germline lookup yields CDR1 SGHTA and CDR2 FQGTGA. This CDR3 region has 14 residues. The full variable domain, in which reference TRBV7-3 and TRBJ2-7 provide the parts outside the CDR3, is GAGVSQTPSNKVTEKGKYVELRCDPISGHTALYWYRQSLGQGPEFLIYFQGTGAADDSGLPNDRFFAVRPEGSVSTLKIQRTERGDSAVYLCASSFGRGDYEQYFGPGTRLTVT.

The chain is built from TRBV28 and TRBJ1-2; maybe TRBD1 (6 bases). Deletions cut 6 bases from V and 2 bases from J, with 10 bases between. In germline, CDR1 is MDHEN, CDR2 SYDVKM. This CDR3 has 13 residues. The CDR3 DNA reads TGTGCCAGCAGACTCCAGGGGAACTATGGCTACACCTTC. This gives the protein CASRLQGNYGYTF.

This clone came up once. The chain joins TRBV5-1 to TRBJ2-1; 7 nucleotides align to TRBD2. CDR3 length: 15 residues. Germline-derived CDR1 and CDR2 are SGHRS and YFSETQ. The trim removed 0 bases at V and 2 bases at J, leaving 2 bases unmatched. CDR3 sequence (DNA): TGCGCCAGCAGCTTGGACGGGACTACCTACAATGAGCAGTTCTTC. Protein sequence: CASSLDGTTYNEQFF.

This rearrangement joins TRBV29-1 to TRBJ2-5; D may be TRBD2 (6 bases). The CDR3 contains 15 residues. V was cut by 5 bases and J by 2 bases, with 18 bases left in between. The V gene's germline CDR1 is SQVTM and CDR2 ANQGSEA. The CDR3 DNA reads as TGCAGCGTTCTCTGGGGCGGGGTCCTTCAAGAGACCCAGTACTTC. It translates to CSVLWGGVLQETQYF.

The chain couples TRBV19 to TRBJ2-1, with 9 bases fitting TRBD2. The germline gives CDR1 LNHDA, CDR2 SQIVND (reference sequence). The V and J ends lost 5 bases and 7 bases, in that order; junction bases with no gene match: 9. This CDR3 has 15 amino acids. DNA for the CDR3: TGTGCCAGTAGTTCCTTTAGCGGGAGCCGGAATGAGCAGTTCTTC. Its protein is CASSSFSGSRNEQFF.

This chain links TRBV14 with TRBJ1-1, with D possibly TRBD1 on 5 matching bases. There are 16 residues in the CDR3. V lost 0 bases to trimming and J lost 3 bases, with 14 bases between them. Germline assignment: CDR1 SGHDN and CDR2 FVKESK. CDR3 residues: CASSQEWGGVYTEAFF. CDR3 DNA sequence: TGTGCCAGCAGCCAAGAATGGGGCGGTGTTTACACTGAAGCTTTCTTT. The full variable domain, its missing parts supplied by reference TRBV14 and TRBJ1-1, is EAGVTQFPSHSVIEKGQTVTLRCDPISGHDNLYWYRRVMGKEIKFLLHFVKESKQDESGMPNNRFLAERTGGTYSTLKVQPAELEDSGVYFCASSQEWGGVYTEAFFGQGTRLTVV.

The chain combines TRBV7-9 with TRBJ1-1; D unclear. The V end lost 3 bases, the J end lost 7 bases, and 9 bases lay between the germline ends. Germline CDR1 and CDR2: SEHNR and FQNEAQ (reference sequence). This CDR3 comprises 12 residues. The CDR3 nucleotides are TGTGCCAGCAGCTTTTCCGACATTGAAGCTTTCTTT. Translated, it gives CASSFSDIEAFF.

This chain joins TRBV7-9 and TRBJ2-3; D is possibly TRBD1 (5 bases). CDR1 is SEHNR, CDR2 FQNEAQ, per germline (reference sequence). The CDR3 covers 15 residues. V lost 5 bases to trimming and J lost 2 bases, with 14 bases between them. CDR3 protein: CASSRSQGFTDTQYF. The DNA for the CDR3 is TGTGCCAGCAGCCGTTCTCAGGGATTCACAGATACGCAGTATTTT.

CDR3 amino acids: CASSFDRSRNYGYTF. The CDR3 DNA is TGTGCCAGCAGCTTTGACAGGTCGAGAAACTATGGCTACACCTTC. The rearrangement joins TRBV7-2 to TRBJ1-2; D is possibly TRBD1 (6 bases). Germline CDR1 SGHTA, CDR2 FQGNSA. Trimming removed 3 bases from V and 2 bases from J, with 13 bases in between. The CDR3 runs to 15 residues.

The chain recombines TRBV11-1 with TRBJ2-1, with 9 nucleotides matching TRBD1. CDR1 is SGHAT, CDR2 FQDESV, per germline (reference sequence). J lost 8 bases, V lost 4 bases, and 6 bases had no gene match. This CDR3 spans 14 amino acids. CDR3 nucleotide sequence: TGTGCCAGCAGCTCATGGACAGGGGTCCATGAGCAGTTCTTC. This encodes CASSSWTGVHEQFF.

The V call is TRBV7-9, the J call TRBJ2-1; perhaps TRBD2 as D (5 bases). The CDR3 is made up of 14 amino acids. V lost 5 bases, J lost 8 bases, and 16 bases lay in between. The germline CDR1 and CDR2 sequences are SEHNR and FQNEAQ (reference sequence). CDR3: CASSPGNPGYEQFF. The CDR3 region has the DNA TGTGCCAGCAGCCCCGGGAACCCGGGCTATGAGCAGTTCTTC.

This chain uses TRBV28 with TRBJ1-2, with TRBD1 matching over 7 bases. CDR1 is MDHEN and CDR2 is SYDVKM in the germline V gene. The V segment lost 6 bases and the J segment 8 bases; nucleotides outside the gene matches: 9. The CDR3 length is 13 residues. As DNA, the CDR3 is TGTGCCAGCAGGCCCCAGGGGGGTCGCGGCTACACCTTC. Translating gives CASRPQGGRGYTF.